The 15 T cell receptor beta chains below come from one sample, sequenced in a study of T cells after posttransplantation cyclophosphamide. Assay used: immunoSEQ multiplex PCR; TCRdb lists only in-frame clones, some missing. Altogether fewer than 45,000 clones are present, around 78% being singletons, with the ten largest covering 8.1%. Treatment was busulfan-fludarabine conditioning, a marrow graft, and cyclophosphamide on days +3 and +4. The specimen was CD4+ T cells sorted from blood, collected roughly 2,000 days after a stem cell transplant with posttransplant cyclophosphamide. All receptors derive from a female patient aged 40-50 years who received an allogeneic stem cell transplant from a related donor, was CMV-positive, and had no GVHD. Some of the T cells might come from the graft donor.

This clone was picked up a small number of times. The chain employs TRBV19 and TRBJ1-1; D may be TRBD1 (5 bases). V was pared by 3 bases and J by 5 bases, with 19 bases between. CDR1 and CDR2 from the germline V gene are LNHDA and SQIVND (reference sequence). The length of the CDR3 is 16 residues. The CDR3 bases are TGTGCCAGTAGTATCACAGGCTCCCTAGGCGGTACTGAAGCTTTCTTT. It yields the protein CASSITGSLGGTEAFF. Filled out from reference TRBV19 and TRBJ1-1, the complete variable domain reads DGGITQSPKYLFRKEGQNVTLSCEQNLNHDAMYWYRQDPGQGLRLIYYSQIVNDFQKGDIAEGYSVSREKKESFPLTVTSAQKNPTAFYLCASSITGSLGGTEAFFGQGTRLTVV.

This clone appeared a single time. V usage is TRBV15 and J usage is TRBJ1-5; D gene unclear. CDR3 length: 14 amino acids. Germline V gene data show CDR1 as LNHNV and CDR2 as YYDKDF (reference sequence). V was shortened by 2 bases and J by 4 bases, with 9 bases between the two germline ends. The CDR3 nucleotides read TGTGCCACCAGCAGAAGAGACTGGAATCAGCCCCAGCATTTT. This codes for CATSRRDWNQPQHF.

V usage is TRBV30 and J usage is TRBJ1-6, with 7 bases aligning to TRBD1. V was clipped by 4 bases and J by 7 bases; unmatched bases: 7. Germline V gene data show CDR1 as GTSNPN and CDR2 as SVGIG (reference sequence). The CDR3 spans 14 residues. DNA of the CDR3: TGTGCCTGGATGAGACAGGGTGGAAATTCACCCCTCCACTTT. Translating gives CAWMRQGGNSPLHF.

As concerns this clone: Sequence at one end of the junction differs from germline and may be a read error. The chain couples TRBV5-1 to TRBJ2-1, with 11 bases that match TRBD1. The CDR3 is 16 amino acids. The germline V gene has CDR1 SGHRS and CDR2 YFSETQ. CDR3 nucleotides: TGCACCAGCAGCTTGGTGGGGACAGGGGGCTACAATGAGCAGTTCTTC. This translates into CTSSLVGTGGYNEQFF.

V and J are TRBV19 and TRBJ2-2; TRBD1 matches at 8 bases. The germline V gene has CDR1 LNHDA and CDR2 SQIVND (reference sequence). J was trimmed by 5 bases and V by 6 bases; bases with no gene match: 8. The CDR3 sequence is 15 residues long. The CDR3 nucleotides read TGTGCCAGTAGCTATAGACAGGGGCAGACCGGGGAGCTGTTTTTT. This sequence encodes CASSYRQGQTGELFF.

The CDR3 spells CASSQVAGEKLFF. In DNA form, the CDR3 reads TGCGCCAGCAGCCAAGTGGCCGGGGAAAAACTGTTTTTT. V usage is TRBV4-1 and J usage is TRBJ1-4; D is unclear. CDR1 and CDR2 (germline): MGHRA, YSYEKL. The V end lost 1 base, the J end lost 8 bases, and 8 bases lay between the germline ends. The CDR3 is 13 residues long.

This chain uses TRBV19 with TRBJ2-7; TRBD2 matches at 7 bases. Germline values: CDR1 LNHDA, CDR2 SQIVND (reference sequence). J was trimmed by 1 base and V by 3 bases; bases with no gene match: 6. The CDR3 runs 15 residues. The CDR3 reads CASSMGGVKSYEQYF. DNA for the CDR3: TGTGCCAGTAGTATGGGAGGGGTCAAGTCCTACGAGCAGTACTTC.

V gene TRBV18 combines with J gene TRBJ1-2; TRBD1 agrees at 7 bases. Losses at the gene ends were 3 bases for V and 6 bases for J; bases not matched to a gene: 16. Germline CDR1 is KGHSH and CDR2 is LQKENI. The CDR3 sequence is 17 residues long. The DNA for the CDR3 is TGTGCCAGCTCACCCCGTCGAGGGGCGGACAGGAACCATGGCTACACCTTC. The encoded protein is CASSPRRGADRNHGYTF.

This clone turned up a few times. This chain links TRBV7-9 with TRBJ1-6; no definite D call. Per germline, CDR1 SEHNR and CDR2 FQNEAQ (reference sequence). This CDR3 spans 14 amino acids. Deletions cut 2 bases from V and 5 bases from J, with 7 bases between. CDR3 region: CASSLNPDNSPLHF. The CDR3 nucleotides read TGTGCCAGCAGCTTAAACCCAGATAATTCACCCCTCCACTTT.

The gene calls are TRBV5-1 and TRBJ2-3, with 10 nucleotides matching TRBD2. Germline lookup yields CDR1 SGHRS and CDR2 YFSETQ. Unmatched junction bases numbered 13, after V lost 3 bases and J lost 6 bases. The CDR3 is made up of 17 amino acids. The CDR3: CASSSGTTAGGRDTQYF. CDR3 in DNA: TGCGCCAGCAGCTCGGGGACAACAGCGGGGGGGCGGGATACGCAGTATTTT.

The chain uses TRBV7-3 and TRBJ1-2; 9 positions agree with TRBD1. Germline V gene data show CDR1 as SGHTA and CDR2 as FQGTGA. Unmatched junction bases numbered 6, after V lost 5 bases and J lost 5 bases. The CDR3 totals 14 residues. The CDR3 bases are TGTGCCAGCAGCCCCGGGGACAGGGTTTATGGCTACACCTTC. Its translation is CASSPGDRVYGYTF.

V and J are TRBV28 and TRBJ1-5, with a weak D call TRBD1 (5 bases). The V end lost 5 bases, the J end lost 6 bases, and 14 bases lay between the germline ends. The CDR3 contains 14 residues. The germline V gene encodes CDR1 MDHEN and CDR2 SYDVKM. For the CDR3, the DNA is TGTGCCAGCAGTCTGACAGACCCCGGTCAGCCCCAGCATTTT. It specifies CASSLTDPGQPQHF.

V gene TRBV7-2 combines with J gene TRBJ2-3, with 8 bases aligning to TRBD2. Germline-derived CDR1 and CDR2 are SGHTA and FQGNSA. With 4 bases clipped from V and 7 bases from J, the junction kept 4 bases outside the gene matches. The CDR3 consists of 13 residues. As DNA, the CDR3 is TGTGCCAGCAGCTCGGGGGGGCCGAATACGCAGTATTTT. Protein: CASSSGGPNTQYF.

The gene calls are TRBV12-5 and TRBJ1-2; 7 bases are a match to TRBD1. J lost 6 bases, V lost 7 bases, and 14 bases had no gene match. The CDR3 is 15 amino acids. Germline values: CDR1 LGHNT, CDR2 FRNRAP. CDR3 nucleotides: TGTGCTAGTGACATAGACAGGGCCCGGGGGAATGGCTACACCTTC. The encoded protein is CASDIDRARGNGYTF.

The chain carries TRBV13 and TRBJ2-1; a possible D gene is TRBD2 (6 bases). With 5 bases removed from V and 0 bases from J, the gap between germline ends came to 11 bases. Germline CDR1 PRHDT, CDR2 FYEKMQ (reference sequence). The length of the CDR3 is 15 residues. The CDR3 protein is CASSTRLGSYNEQFF. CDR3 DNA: TGTGCCAGCAGCACCAGACTAGGCTCCTACAATGAGCAGTTCTTC. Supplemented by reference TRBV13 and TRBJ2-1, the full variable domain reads AAGVIQSPRHLIKEKRETATLKCYPIPRHDTVYWYQQGPGQDPQFLISFYEKMQSDKGSIPDRFSAQQFSDYHSELNMSSLELGDSALYFCASSTRLGSYNEQFFGPGTRLTVL.